The TCR beta chain described here comes from a study of cytomegalovirus exposure and HLA in healthy donors. The study, taken as a whole, reports: An analysis was carried out later, and it reportedly showed fewer N-insertions in an Asian-associated ancestry cluster than the roughly 670-donor mean. The productive fraction for most TCR beta V segments was about 87% or about 30% in an earlier analysis.

About this clone itself: What it recognizes is unknown.

It was with 60 Vbeta and 13 Jbeta primers that the PCR ran. Sequencing used immunoSEQ multiplex PCR; TCRdb keeps in-frame clones, though not all of them. Found here are around 120,000 clones, around 79% of them singletons; the top ten hold around 3%. This clonotype was sampled from a woman aged 40 to 50 in good health and CMV-seronegative. Sequenced input: PBMCs.

The CDR3 DNA reads as TGTGCCAGCTCAGTAGCCGACACTGAAGCTTTCTTT. Translated, it gives CASSVADTEAFF. This chain links TRBV28 with TRBJ1-1, with D uncertain. V was pared by 8 bases and J by 3 bases, with 10 bases between. CDR3 length equals 12 residues. Germline loops: CDR1 MDHEN, CDR2 SYDVKM.